This TCR beta chain is drawn from a study of regulatory T cells in long-lasting Graves disease. Germline CDR1 is LNHDA and CDR2 is SQIVND (reference sequence). The CDR3 is 15 residues long. The V end lost 6 bases, the J end lost 0 bases, and 12 bases lay between the germline ends. Regarding time point: newly diagnosed GD, antithyroid drugs for less than 3 months. Researchers made the TCR library from RNA that was extracted from PBMCs. HTBI primers from iRepertoire and Arm-PCR of CDR3 regions yielded the TCR beta libraries. TCRdb ran MiXCR on the multiplex PCR reads and lists one entry per CDR3 protein. The sample lists 400,000 to 550,000 distinct CDR3 sequences, more than 13% occurring once. Another study also made use of these data, one on T cells in Graves' hyperthyroidism and ophthalmopathy.

The material sequenced was peripheral blood mononuclear cells (PBMCs), taken at new diagnosis, from a patient treated with antithyroid drugs. The sequence was obtained from a woman in her 30s with Graves disease. The chain has TRBV19 and TRBJ1-3; D gene ambiguous. The CDR3 reads CASSVRGLSGNTIYF. DNA for the CDR3: TGTGCCAGTAGCGTCCGAGGACTCTCTGGAAACACCATATATTTT.